This TCR beta chain was retrieved from a study of control samples from healthy donors and cancer patients. CDR1 is MNHEY, CDR2 SMNVEV, per germline (reference sequence). The V gene lost 3 bases and the J gene lost 0 bases, with 13 bases spanning the gap. The length of the CDR3 is 16 residues. Sequencing used immunoSEQ multiplex PCR; TCRdb keeps in-frame clones, though not all of them. The repertoire has approximately 110,000 clones, less than 95% of them found once; the top ten carry about 4.2%. The chain is built from TRBV27 and TRBJ2-3; D remains unclear. The clonotype comes from a human donor in good health. The donor label of this sample is uncertain. Input material: blood. The CDR3 DNA reads as TGTGCCAGCAGTTTCGGAACTTTTTTTAGCACAGATACGCAGTATTTT. It codes for CASSFGTFFSTDTQYF.